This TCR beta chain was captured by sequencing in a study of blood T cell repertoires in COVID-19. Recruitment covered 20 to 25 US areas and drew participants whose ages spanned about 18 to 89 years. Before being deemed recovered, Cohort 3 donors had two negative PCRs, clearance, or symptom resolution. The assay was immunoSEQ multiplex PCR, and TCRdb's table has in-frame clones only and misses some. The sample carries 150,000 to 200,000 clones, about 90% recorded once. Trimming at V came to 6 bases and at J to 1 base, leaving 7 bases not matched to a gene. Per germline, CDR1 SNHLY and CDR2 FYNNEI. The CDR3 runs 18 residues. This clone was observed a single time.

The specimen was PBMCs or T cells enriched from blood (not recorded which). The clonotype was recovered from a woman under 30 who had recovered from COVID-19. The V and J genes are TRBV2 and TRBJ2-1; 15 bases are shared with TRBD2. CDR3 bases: TGTGCCAGCAGCGCGCCGGGACTAGCGGGAGGATCCTACAATGAGCAGTTCTTC. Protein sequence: CASSAPGLAGGSYNEQFF.